These 14 T cell receptor beta chains originate from one sample sequenced in a study of cytomegalovirus exposure and HLA in healthy donors. The PCR made use of 60 Vbeta and 13 Jbeta primers. Assay used: immunoSEQ multiplex PCR; TCRdb lists only in-frame clones, some missing. The data show 150,000 to 190,000 clones, with less than 85% seen just once and under 8% held by the top ten. Input material: PBMCs. All receptors come from a woman aged 45-65 years in good health and CMV-seropositive.

This clone was seen a few times. One junction end disagrees with the germline gene, perhaps due to a read error. The DNA of the CDR3 is TGTTCCAGCAGCTTCCGAGTTGCAGGGGGCCACGAGCAGTACTTC. This codes for CSSSFRVAGGHEQYF. The gene calls are TRBV7-9 and TRBJ2-7; 8 positions agree with TRBD1. Germline V CDR1 and CDR2: SEHNR, FQNEAQ (reference sequence). The length of the CDR3 is 15 residues.

The rearrangement uses TRBV27 and TRBJ2-3; TRBD2 aligns across 12 bases. V gave up 4 bases and J gave up 4 bases; unmatched junction bases: 6. Per the germline V gene, CDR1 is MNHEY and CDR2 is SMNVEV (reference sequence). The length of the CDR3 is 16 residues. The CDR3 loop reads CASSSSLAGGPDTQYF. Here the CDR3 DNA reads TGTGCCAGCAGTTCCTCTCTAGCGGGGGGGCCAGATACGCAGTATTTT.

The V and J genes are TRBV27 and TRBJ2-3, with D maybe TRBD1 (5 bases). Per germline, CDR1 MNHEY and CDR2 SMNVEV (reference sequence). The CDR3 consists of 14 residues. The V end lost 4 bases, the J end lost 6 bases, and 14 bases lay between the germline ends. The chain's CDR3 is CASSSQPGSDTQYF. CDR3 in DNA: TGTGCCAGCAGTTCCCAACCAGGGTCCGATACGCAGTATTTT.

This clone has a single count. The V call is TRBV9, the J call TRBJ2-1; TRBD2 aligns across 13 bases. V gave up 2 bases and J gave up 10 bases; unmatched junction bases: 9. Germline CDR1 is SGDLS and CDR2 is YYNGEE. This CDR3 has 16 amino acids. The CDR3 nucleotides read TGTGCCAGCAGCGTGGGGGGACTAGCGGGGTCCTACGAGCAGTTCTTC. This translates into CASSVGGLAGSYEQFF.

This rearrangement joins TRBV15 to TRBJ2-7, with TRBD2 matching over 7 bases. The CDR3 totals 16 residues. J lost 0 bases, V lost 4 bases, and 9 bases had no gene match. The germline V gene encodes CDR1 LNHNV and CDR2 YYDKDF (reference sequence). CDR3 amino acids: CATSTTRGDFSYEQYF. In nucleotides, the CDR3 is TGTGCCACCAGCACCACCCGGGGGGACTTCTCCTACGAGCAGTACTTC.

The chain uses TRBV5-6 and TRBJ2-3; 8 nucleotides match TRBD1. The germline gives CDR1 SGHDT, CDR2 YYEEEE. Trimming removed 3 bases from V and 2 bases from J; junction bases left unmatched: 8. The length of the CDR3 is 16 residues. The CDR3 sequence is CASSSRTGRITDTQYF. CDR3 nucleotide sequence: TGTGCCAGCAGCTCCCGGACAGGGAGGATCACAGATACGCAGTATTTT.

This clone has a handful of counts. The chain employs TRBV5-4 and TRBJ2-7; D remains unclear. The CDR3 extends over 15 amino acids. Looked up from germline, CDR1 is SGHNT and CDR2 is YYREEE (reference sequence). Trimming removed 6 bases at V and 3 bases at J, with 19 bases between. CDR3 region: CASTVGQDPFYEQYF. In DNA, the CDR3 is TGTGCCAGCACCGTTGGGCAAGACCCTTTCTACGAGCAGTACTTC.

This chain links TRBV14 with TRBJ2-7, with TRBD2 identical over 7 bases. The CDR3 has 14 amino acids. CDR1 is SGHDN and CDR2 is FVKESK in the germline V gene. V gave up 4 bases and J gave up 6 bases; unmatched junction bases: 9. CDR3 amino acids: CASSRQDRGVEQYF. The CDR3 nucleotides read TGTGCCAGCAGCCGCCAGGACCGGGGGGTCGAGCAGTACTTC.

The genes are TRBV5-4 and TRBJ1-1; 9 nucleotides match TRBD1. J gave up 1 base and V 4 bases, and 5 bases lay outside the gene matches. CDR3 length: 15 residues. Germline values: CDR1 SGHNT, CDR2 YYREEE (reference sequence). The CDR3 loop is CASSVTGGSNTEAFF. The CDR3 region has the DNA TGTGCCAGCAGCGTGACAGGGGGGTCGAACACTGAAGCTTTCTTT.

V is TRBV6-5 and J is TRBJ1-3; the match to TRBD1 covers 7 bases. Per the germline V gene, CDR1 is MNHEY and CDR2 is SVGAGI. With V trimmed by 6 bases and J by 0 bases, 5 bases remained unmatched. This CDR3 comprises 15 residues. The CDR3 spells CASSRGQVSGNTIYF. The CDR3 region has the DNA TGTGCCAGCAGCCGAGGACAGGTCTCTGGAAACACCATATATTTT.

In this sample, this clone turned up once. The rearrangement joins TRBV21-1 to TRBJ1-2; the table's D call, TRBD1, was not checked against the DNA. TRBV21-1 is assigned pseudogene status. The CDR3 sequence is 14 residues long. In DNA form, the CDR3 reads TGTGCCAGCACCAGGACAATCGCTAACTATGGCTACACCTTC. This gives the protein CASTRTIANYGYTF.

The V call is TRBV30, the J call TRBJ2-7, with D possibly TRBD1 on 5 matching bases. Germline assignment: CDR1 GTSNPN and CDR2 SVGIG (reference sequence). V was trimmed by 0 bases and J by 4 bases, leaving 10 bases between them. The CDR3 has 13 residues. This chain's CDR3 is CAWSVGRVYEQYF. The DNA of the CDR3 is TGTGCCTGGAGTGTCGGCAGGGTTTACGAGCAGTACTTC.

This sequence joins TRBV6-6 and TRBJ2-3, with D possibly TRBD1 on 6 matching bases. V shed 6 bases and J shed 1 base, with 17 bases lying between them. The length of the CDR3 is 16 residues. Germline loops: CDR1 MNHNY, CDR2 SVGAGI (reference sequence). The CDR3 sequence is CASRSPQGTGTDTQYF. CDR3 coding DNA: TGTGCCAGCAGGAGCCCCCAGGGGACGGGCACAGATACGCAGTATTTT.

The chain combines TRBV9 with TRBJ2-7; 10 bases line up with TRBD2. This CDR3 comprises 15 residues. CDR1 is SGDLS and CDR2 is YYNGEE in the germline V gene. The J segment lost 6 bases and the V segment lost 0 bases, leaving 6 bases of the junction unmatched. CDR3 nucleotide sequence: TGTGCCAGCAGCGTAGGAAGCGGGGGGGCCTCCGAGCAGTACTTC. Translating it yields CASSVGSGGASEQYF.